This TCR beta chain is from a study of blood T cells in healthy people across ages. Germline loops: CDR1 LGHNA, CDR2 YNFKEQ. The CDR3 has 16 residues. The junction had 4 bases not matched to a gene; V was cut back by 0 bases and J by 3 bases. Peripheral blood was drawn, about 9.1 milliliters per donor. The amount of total RNA extracted per sample was at least 6 micrograms. Using a J-beta primer mix together with a sample-barcoded 5' primer, a second PCR was run for 7 to 11 cycles. From the 5' RACE reads, TCRdb called clonotypes with MiXCR, one entry per CDR3 protein. Here the sample spans 800,000 or so distinct CDR3 sequences, about 46% being singletons.

This receptor was taken from a man of 80 years or more in good health. The rearrangement joins TRBV4-2 to TRBJ2-1; 8 nucleotides line up with TRBD2. The material sequenced was blood. CDR3 region: CASSQESAGVYNEQFF. For the CDR3, the DNA is TGTGCCAGCAGCCAAGAATCAGCGGGAGTCTACAATGAGCAGTTCTTC.